The 27 T cell receptor beta chains in this list originate from one sample, sequenced in a study of T-cell reconstitution after alpha-beta-depleted transplantation in children. Researchers prepared the TCRbeta library using unique molecular identifiers, the study reports. TCRdb re-analysed the PCR reads in MiXCR, keeping a single row per CDR3 protein. Found here are about 420,000 distinct CDR3 sequences, around 15% of them singletons; the top ten hold 25% to 30%. The sequencing used PBMCs, mostly from graft donor cells, collected 360 days after TCRalphabeta/CD19-depleted stem cell transplant. These receptors all stem from a boy younger than two who had a stem cell transplant for Wiskott-Aldrich syndrome, so the T cells may come from the graft donor.

The genes are TRBV21-1 and TRBJ2-7; the table gives TRBD2 as D, unverified against the DNA. TRBV21-1 is described as a pseudogene. This CDR3 comprises 12 residues. CDR3 sequence reads: CASSKNLGLALF. Written as DNA, the CDR3 is TGTGCCAGCAGCAAAAACTTAGGACTAGCGCTTTTC.

The CDR3 DNA follows: TGTGCCAGCAGCCAAACAGCGGGAGAGCAGTTCTTC. As protein: CASSQTAGEQFF. J is TRBJ2-1 and V is TRBV7-9; 7 positions match TRBD2. Unmatched junction bases numbered 5, after V lost 5 bases and J lost 10 bases. CDR3 length: 12 residues. The germline CDR1 and CDR2 sequences are SEHNR and FQNEAQ (reference sequence).

The chain has TRBV3-1 and TRBJ2-2, with D possibly matching TRBD2 (6 bases). The germline V gene has CDR1 LGHDT and CDR2 YNNKEL (reference sequence). The CDR3 spans 16 residues. The ends were cut back, 4 bases at V and 1 base at J, with 13 bases in the middle. CDR3 bases: TGTGCCAGCAGCCCACGGAGTAGCGGGAACACCGGGGAGCTGTTTTTT. Its protein is CASSPRSSGNTGELFF.

CDR3 DNA sequence: TGCAGCGTTTACCTTATCCGGGACAGGGAGGAGACCCAGTACTTC. Translation: CSVYLIRDREETQYF. The chain carries TRBV29-1 and TRBJ2-5; TRBD1 aligns across 9 bases. The length of the CDR3 is 15 residues. After removal of 5 bases from V and 5 bases from J, the junction contained 12 bases not matched to a gene. Germline CDR1 is SQVTM and CDR2 is ANQGSEA.

V gene TRBV2 combines with J gene TRBJ2-3; the D call may be TRBD1 or TRBD2 (5 bases each). Germline V lookup: CDR1 SNHLY, CDR2 FYNNEI. V was shortened by 6 bases and J by 8 bases, with 12 bases between the two germline ends. The CDR3 runs to 12 residues. CDR3 bases: TGTGCCAGCAGCCCGGGACGCAGTACGCAGTATTTT. Its protein is CASSPGRSTQYF. Using reference TRBV2 and TRBJ2-3 for the parts outside the CDR3, the full variable domain is EPEVTQTPSHQVTQMGQEVILRCVPISNHLYFYWYRQILGQKVEFLVSFYNNEISEKSEIFDDQFSVERPDGSNFTLKIRSTKLEDSAMYFCASSPGRSTQYFGPGTRLTVL.

This clonotype was observed a single time. A junction end diverges from the germline sequence, so it may reflect a read error. The rearrangement links TRBV19 to TRBJ2-1; D possibly corresponds to TRBD2 (6 bases). Germline loops: CDR1 LNHDA, CDR2 SQIVND (reference sequence). The CDR3 totals 15 residues. The CDR3, as DNA: TGTGCCAGTAGTACCGGGAGAAATTCCTACAATGAGCAGATCTTC. Amino acids: CASSTGRNSYNEQIF.

This clonotype was detected only a few times. V gene TRBV4-1 combines with J gene TRBJ2-1; 13 bases align to TRBD2. This CDR3 is built from 19 residues. The J segment lost 0 bases and the V segment lost 4 bases, leaving 9 bases of the junction unmatched. The germline gives CDR1 MGHRA, CDR2 YSYEKL. The CDR3 loop is CASSPRLAGGQSSYNEQFF. CDR3 DNA sequence: TGCGCCAGCAGCCCACGACTAGCGGGGGGCCAGAGCTCCTACAATGAGCAGTTCTTC.

The chain carries TRBV12-3 or TRBV12-4 and TRBJ2-7; 10 bases map to TRBD2. The trim removed 5 bases at V and 4 bases at J, leaving 11 bases unmatched. The CDR3 is 16 residues long. The CDR3 sequence: CASSGPGLALSYEQYF. For the CDR3, the DNA is TGTGCCAGCAGTGGACCGGGACTAGCGCTCAGTTACGAGCAGTACTTC.

The chain joins TRBV3-1 to TRBJ2-5, with TRBD1 matching 11 bases. The germline V gene has CDR1 LGHDT and CDR2 YNNKEL (reference sequence). J lost 7 bases, V lost 11 bases, and 6 bases had no gene match. This CDR3 is built from 12 residues. CDR3 amino acids: CAVRDRGWTQYF. CDR3 sequence (DNA): TGTGCCGTCCGGGACAGGGGGTGGACCCAGTACTTC.

The chain employs TRBV4-2 and TRBJ2-3; weak D call: TRBD1 (5 bases). This CDR3 has 15 amino acids. Germline V gene sequence: CDR1 LGHNA, CDR2 YNFKEQ. V shed 1 base and J shed 6 bases, with 14 bases lying between them. The CDR3 bases are TGTGCCAGCAGCCAAGGAAGGGGCAGGGCTGATACGCAGTATTTT. Its protein is CASSQGRGRADTQYF.

At least ten counts were recorded for this clonotype. The V gene is TRBV13, the J gene TRBJ2-7, with 7 bases identical to TRBD2. V gave up 3 bases and J gave up 0 bases; unmatched junction bases: 5. This CDR3 has 15 amino acids. Germline loops: CDR1 PRHDT, CDR2 FYEKMQ (reference sequence). The CDR3 DNA reads as TGTGCCAGCAGCTTCGGGAGGACCCGCTCCTACGAGCAGTACTTC. Translation: CASSFGRTRSYEQYF. Full variable domain (missing parts from reference TRBV13 and TRBJ2-7): AAGVIQSPRHLIKEKRETATLKCYPIPRHDTVYWYQQGPGQDPQFLISFYEKMQSDKGSIPDRFSAQQFSDYHSELNMSSLELGDSALYFCASSFGRTRSYEQYFGPGTRLTVT.

This clonotype was recorded a few times. This chain connects TRBV6-5 to TRBJ1-2; 10 positions agree with TRBD1. Germline lookup yields CDR1 MNHEY and CDR2 SVGAGI. V lost 6 bases, J lost 6 bases, and 7 bases stayed unmatched. There are 14 residues in the CDR3. The CDR3 reads CASRPPGTGDGYTF. The CDR3 DNA reads as TGTGCCAGCAGGCCTCCCGGGACAGGGGATGGCTACACCTTC.

The chain employs TRBV6-1 and TRBJ1-1, with D maybe TRBD1 (6 bases). Trimming took 7 bases from V and 1 from J, leaving 16 bases between them. Germline V gene sequence: CDR1 MNHNS, CDR2 SASEGT. The CDR3 spans 15 residues. CDR3 loop: CASIVRGSGNTEAFF. Here the CDR3 DNA reads TGTGCCAGCATTGTGAGGGGGTCGGGGAACACTGAAGCTTTCTTT.

This clonotype was observed a few times. The V call is TRBV12-3 or TRBV12-4, the J call TRBJ2-1; D possibly corresponds to TRBD2 (6 bases). V gave up 6 bases and J gave up 4 bases, with 13 bases separating them. The CDR3 is 14 residues long. This chain's CDR3 is CASSMQGLYNEQFF. CDR3 DNA: TGTGCCAGCAGCATGCAGGGACTTTACAATGAGCAGTTCTTC.

The table lists this clonotype with a few counts. The V and J genes are TRBV7-8 and TRBJ2-7, with no clear D. Germline V CDR1 and CDR2: SGHVS, FQNEAQ. V was trimmed by 2 bases and J by 3 bases, leaving 11 bases between them. CDR3 length: 14 amino acids. This CDR3 reads CASSLYPTRYEQYF. For the CDR3, the DNA is TGTGCCAGCAGCTTATACCCCACGCGCTACGAGCAGTACTTC.

This clonotype was recorded a few times. J is TRBJ2-7 and V is TRBV18; D may match TRBD1 or TRBD2 (6 bases each). CDR3 size: 16 residues. CDR1 is KGHSH, CDR2 LQKENI, per germline. Trimming shortened V by 3 bases and J by 5 bases, and 20 bases separated the two germline ends. The CDR3 is CASSPRDKLTLNEQYF. As DNA, the CDR3 is TGTGCCAGCTCACCGCGGGACAAACTCACATTAAACGAGCAGTACTTC.

This chain joins TRBV2 and TRBJ2-1, with 8 bases aligning to TRBD1. Germline V gives CDR1 SNHLY, CDR2 FYNNEI. J lost 11 bases, V lost 6 bases, and 6 bases had no gene match. This CDR3 is built from 12 residues. CDR3 nucleotides: TGTGCCAGCAGCTTGGGACAGGCCCAGCAGTTCTTC. Encoded protein: CASSLGQAQQFF.

This chain joins TRBV25-1 and TRBJ2-1; the match to TRBD2 covers 10 bases. Germline trimming cut 4 bases from V and 4 bases from J; bases unmatched to any gene: 7. CDR1 is MGHDK, CDR2 SYGVNS, per germline. The CDR3 extends over 16 amino acids. The CDR3 is CASSGYSGRKYNEQFF. For the CDR3, the DNA is TGTGCCAGCAGTGGGTATAGCGGGAGGAAGTACAATGAGCAGTTCTTC.

This clonotype was seen more than once but under ten times. The chain has TRBV5-1 and TRBJ1-2, with D perhaps TRBD1 (5 bases). The CDR3 is made up of 13 amino acids. CDR1 is SGHRS, CDR2 YFSETQ, per germline. Trimming pared 6 bases from V and 4 bases from J, leaving 13 bases between. The CDR3 sequence is CASTSGQGYGYTF. DNA for the CDR3: TGCGCCAGCACCTCGGGGCAAGGCTATGGCTACACCTTC.

This clonotype turned up a few times. This chain uses TRBV4-1 with TRBJ2-3; 8 bases fit TRBD2. V dropped 3 bases and J dropped 1; count of bases not matched to a gene: 6. Germline V CDR1 and CDR2: MGHRA, YSYEKL. The CDR3 sequence is 16 residues long. In DNA, the CDR3 is TGCGCCAGCAGCCAGTCGGGGGGGCCGGGCACAGATACGCAGTATTTT. This encodes CASSQSGGPGTDTQYF.

This clonotype was seen only a few times. The chain joins TRBV7-6 to TRBJ2-2; TRBD2 matches 14 bases. Losses at the gene ends were 2 bases for V and 5 bases for J; bases not matched to a gene: 10. This CDR3 contains 19 residues. CDR1 is SGHVS and CDR2 is FNYEAQ in the germline V gene. The CDR3 sequence: CASSLPRTSGGKRTGELFF. CDR3 nucleotide sequence: TGTGCCAGCAGCTTACCCAGGACTAGCGGGGGGAAGCGGACCGGGGAGCTGTTTTTT.

A few counts support this clonotype. The J gene is TRBJ2-2, the V gene TRBV10-2, with 10 bases fitting TRBD1. The CDR3 is 15 residues long. J gave up 5 bases and V 5 bases, and 5 bases lay outside the gene matches. Germline values: CDR1 WSHSY, CDR2 SAAADI. CDR3 protein: CASSRQGARTGELFF. Written as DNA, the CDR3 is TGCGCCAGCAGTAGACAGGGGGCGCGTACCGGGGAGCTGTTTTTT.

There are a few counts of this clonotype. The chain has TRBV20-1 and TRBJ2-5, with 9 bases identical to TRBD2. Germline assignment: CDR1 DFQATT and CDR2 SNEGSKA (reference sequence). J lost 5 bases, V lost 2 bases, and 9 bases had no gene match. The CDR3 runs 15 residues. CDR3 amino acids: CSARYSGSLWETQYF. CDR3 nucleotide sequence: TGCAGTGCTAGATATAGCGGGAGTCTGTGGGAGACCCAGTACTTC.

This clonotype was recorded a few times. This sequence joins TRBV5-1 and TRBJ1-5; TRBD1 agrees at 9 bases. CDR1 and CDR2 (germline): SGHRS, YFSETQ. Trimming at V came to 6 bases and at J to 3 bases, leaving 10 bases not matched to a gene. This CDR3 region has 16 residues. The CDR3 reads CASKNRGPYPNQPQHF. CDR3 sequence (DNA): TGCGCCAGCAAGAACAGGGGGCCCTACCCCAATCAGCCCCAGCATTTT.

This clonotype has only a few counts. The chain carries TRBV30 and TRBJ2-2, with a tentative D call TRBD1 (5 bases). CDR1 and CDR2 from the germline V gene are GTSNPN and SVGIG (reference sequence). This CDR3 contains 11 residues. Between the trimmed V and J ends, which lost 4 bases and 6 bases, there was a span of 6 bases. CDR3 nucleotide sequence: TGTGCCTGGAAGGGGTCCGGGGAGCTGTTTTTT. Translated, it gives CAWKGSGELFF.

The chain carries TRBV5-6 and TRBJ2-4; no firm D call. Trimming shortened V by 9 bases and J by 4 bases, and 14 bases separated the two germline ends. There are 13 residues in the CDR3. The germline gives CDR1 SGHDT, CDR2 YYEEEE. The chain's CDR3 is CAMGLLGKNIQYF. CDR3 bases: TGTGCCATGGGCTTGTTAGGAAAAAACATTCAGTACTTC. The full variable domain, with the rest looked up from reference TRBV5-6 and TRBJ2-4, is DAGVTQSPTHLIKTRGQQVTLRCSPKSGHDTVSWYQQALGQGPQFIFQYYEEEERQRGNFPDRFSGHQFPNYSSELNVNALLLGDSALYLCAMGLLGKNIQYFGAGTRLSVL.

This clonotype has a handful of counts. The rearrangement uses TRBV29-1 and TRBJ2-5; 7 bases are shared with TRBD1. CDR3 length: 14 residues. Germline loops: CDR1 SQVTM, CDR2 ANQGSEA. The V and J ends lost 5 bases and 7 bases, in that order; junction bases with no gene match: 13. The CDR3 DNA reads TGCAGCGTTCCGTTGGGACAGCTTAGCAGGACCCAGTACTTC. Its translation is CSVPLGQLSRTQYF. Filled out from reference TRBV29-1 and TRBJ2-5, the complete variable domain reads SAVISQKPSRDICQRGTSLTIQCQVDSQVTMMFWYRQQPGQSLTLIATANQGSEATYESGFVIDKFPISRPNLTFSTLTVSNMSPEDSSIYLCSVPLGQLSRTQYFGPGTRLLVL.